These T cell receptor beta chains were read from a single sample in a study of T cell responses to AZD1222 COVID-19 vaccine. Libraries were prepared by immunoSEQ multiplex PCR; TCRdb keeps only in-frame clonotypes and omits some of them. The sample carries about 130,000 clones, roughly 86% recorded once. This material consisted of peripheral blood, taken on day 0 of AZD1222 vaccination. All receptors derive from an adult in good health. CDR3s include the opening cysteine and the closing phenylalanine or tryptophan. The D gene is left open where the match is weak. Some rows mark clone size as missing; the rest say once, few, many or name a class of expanded clone.

>TRBD1|TRBV30|-|TRBJ1-3
CAWSTGVAGNTIYF
TGTGCCTGGTCCACAGGGGTGGCTGGAAACACCATATATTTT
>TRBD1|TRBV7-6|-|TRBJ2-3
CASSLVPRTGGPADTQYF
TGTGCCAGCAGCTTAGTTCCGCGGACAGGGGGGCCGGCAGATACGCAGTATTTT
>-|TRBV5-1|-|TRBJ1-4
CASSKDSTNEKLFF
TGCGCCAGCAGCAAGGACAGCACTAATGAAAAACTGTTTTTT
>-|TRBV7-3|-|TRBJ1-4
CASSLTGSTNEKLFF
TGTGCCAGCAGCTTAACGGGGTCAACTAATGAAAAACTGTTTTTT
>-|TRBV27|-|TRBJ2-1
CASSLLAASYNEQFF
TGTGCCAGCAGTTTATTAGCGGCCTCCTACAATGAGCAGTTCTTC
>-|TRBV29-1|-|TRBJ1-2
CSVDSVTNYGYTF
TGCAGCGTTGACTCAGTTACTAACTATGGCTACACCTTC
>-|TRBV19|-|TRBJ1-2
CASTIIPGTGEGYTF
TGTGCCAGTACCATCATCCCCGGGACGGGTGAAGGCTACACCTTC
>-|TRBV7-6|-|TRBJ1-1
CASRRQTRGTEAFF
TGTGCCAGCCGGAGACAGACAAGGGGGACTGAAGCTTTCTTT
>TRBD1|TRBV10-3|once|TRBJ1-3
CAIGPRTGSSGNTIYF
TGTGCCATCGGCCCGAGGACAGGGAGTTCTGGAAACACCATATATTTT
>-|TRBV30|-|TRBJ2-7
CAWSVLGRDYEQYF
TGTGCCTGGAGTGTACTTGGCAGAGACTACGAGCAGTACTTC
>-|TRBV4-2|-|TRBJ1-2
CASSQDNYGYTF
TGTGCCAGCAGCCAAGACAACTATGGCTACACCTTC
>-|TRBV10-3|-|TRBJ1-1
CAISESEGRTEAFF
TGTGCCATCAGTGAGTCTGAGGGTCGGACTGAAGCTTTCTTT
>TRBD2|TRBV28|-|TRBJ2-1
CASSLFRLAGVFNEQFF
TGTGCCAGCAGTTTATTCCGGCTAGCGGGGGTTTTCAATGAGCAGTTCTTC
>TRBD2|TRBV27|-|TRBJ2-1
CASSLSSTSEYNEQFF
TGTGCCAGCAGTTTATCCTCGACTAGCGAGTACAATGAGCAGTTCTTC
>-|TRBV21-1|once|TRBJ2-7
CASSKEGNGQISYEQYF
TGTGCCAGCAGCAAAGAAGGGAACGGACAGATATCCTACGAGCAGTACTTC
>-|TRBV19|-|TRBJ2-2
CASSLRRSGLSTGELFF
TGTGCCAGTAGCCTGCGTCGATCGGGACTCTCCACCGGGGAGCTGTTTTTT
>-|TRBV27|-|TRBJ2-5
CASSHTPGWYRQETQYF
TGTGCCAGCAGCCATACCCCGGGATGGTACCGACAAGAGACCCAGTACTTC
>-|TRBV12-5|-|TRBJ2-1
CASGLGREQFF
TGTGCTAGTGGTTTGGGTAGGGAGCAGTTCTTC
>-|TRBV15|-|TRBJ1-5
CATSNTWDLTGNQPQHF
TGTGCCACCAGCAACACCTGGGATCTAACGGGCAATCAGCCCCAGCATTTT
>-|TRBV12-3/TRBV12-4|once|TRBJ2-4
CASSLLANIQYF
TGTGCCAGCAGTTTACTAGCAAACATTCAGTACTTC
>-|TRBV5-4|-|TRBJ1-4
CASSLKRLTDRNEKLFF
TGTGCCAGCAGCTTAAAAAGATTGACTGATCGTAATGAAAAACTGTTTTTT
>TRBD1|TRBV9|-|TRBJ1-2
CASSQTGQGAYGYTF
TGTGCCAGCAGTCAGACTGGACAGGGGGCCTATGGCTACACCTTC
>-|TRBV6-5|-|TRBJ2-5
CASSSRTQETQYF
TGTGCCAGCAGTTCAAGGACGCAAGAGACCCAGTACTTC
>-|TRBV6-4|-|TRBJ2-6
CASSDSGPSGANVLTF
TGTGCCAGCAGTGACTCAGGGCCCTCTGGGGCCAACGTCCTGACTTTC
>TRBD2|TRBV24-1|-|TRBJ2-5
CATSDAGGRETQYF
TGTGCCACCAGTGACGCGGGGGGGCGGGAGACCCAGTACTTC
>-|TRBV27|-|TRBJ2-7
CASGDYEQYF
TGTGCCAGCGGAGATTACGAGCAGTACTTC
>-|TRBV5-4|-|TRBJ2-7
CASSSSSYEQYF
TGTGCCAGCAGCTCCTCATCCTACGAGCAGTACTTC
>-|TRBV5-6|-|TRBJ1-5
CASSLSGFHSNQPQHF
TGTGCCAGCAGCTTGTCAGGCTTTCATAGCAATCAGCCCCAGCATTTT
>TRBD2|TRBV27|-|TRBJ2-1
CASSLRGTSDYNEQFF
TGTGCCAGCAGTTTAAGGGGGACTAGCGATTACAATGAGCAGTTCTTC
>-|TRBV29-1|-|TRBJ1-1
CSVEDRRGTGTEAFF
TGCAGCGTTGAAGATCGTCGGGGCACGGGGACTGAAGCTTTCTTT
>-|TRBV30|-|TRBJ2-1
CAWSVLGVNYNEQFF
TGTGCCTGGAGTGTACTTGGTGTGAACTACAATGAGCAGTTCTTC
>TRBD2|TRBV19|-|TRBJ2-5
CASSIVVTSGQETQYF
TGTGCCAGTAGTATAGTGGTTACTAGCGGGCAAGAGACCCAGTACTTC
>-|TRBV10-3|-|TRBJ1-5
CAISEFPGGYQPQHF
TGTGCCATCAGTGAGTTCCCCGGGGGGTATCAGCCCCAGCATTTT
>TRBD1|TRBV7-9|-|TRBJ1-6
CASSRRFPGTGASPLHF
TGTGCCAGCAGTCGTCGTTTCCCCGGGACAGGGGCCTCACCCCTCCACTTT
>-|TRBV7-6|-|TRBJ1-2
CASSLGGLNYGYTF
TGTGCCAGCAGCTTGGGGGGACTTAACTATGGCTACACCTTC
>-|TRBV5-5|few|TRBJ2-5
CASSLGLPRETQYF
TGTGCCAGCAGCTTGGGCTTACCAAGGGAGACCCAGTACTTC
>-|TRBV10-3|once|TRBJ1-5
CAISVGQGSQPQHF
TGTGCCATCAGTGTAGGGCAGGGGAGTCAGCCCCAGCATTTT
>-|TRBV7-6|-|TRBJ2-5
CASSSGQGQETQYF
TGTGCCAGCAGCTCGGGGCAGGGGCAAGAGACCCAGTACTTC
>-|TRBV18|-|TRBJ2-7
CASSPLESSYEQYF
TGTGCCAGCTCACCTCTCGAAAGCTCCTACGAGCAGTACTTC
>-|TRBV19|-|TRBJ2-7
CASSIVFRGAAGVQYF
TGTGCCAGTAGTATAGTCTTCCGGGGGGCAGCCGGTGTGCAGTACTTC
>-|TRBV12-3/TRBV12-4|-|TRBJ1-5
CASSSLTSQPQHF
TGTGCCAGCAGTTCGCTAACTAGTCAGCCCCAGCATTTT
>-|TRBV2|few|TRBJ1-1
CASSEGQEMNTEAFF
TGTGCCAGCAGTGAAGGTCAGGAGATGAACACTGAAGCTTTCTTT
>TRBD1|TRBV30|-|TRBJ1-6
CAWSGQGSPLHF
TGTGCCTGGAGCGGACAGGGTTCACCCCTCCACTTT
>TRBD2|TRBV24-1|few|TRBJ2-7
CATSDTGLAGGAYEQYF
TGTGCCACCAGTGATACGGGACTAGCGGGAGGGGCCTACGAGCAGTACTTC
>-|TRBV29-1|-|TRBJ1-1
CSVGDMNTEAFF
TGCAGCGTTGGGGACATGAACACTGAAGCTTTCTTT
>TRBD1|TRBV6-5|-|TRBJ2-1
CASSRDRGYHEQFF
TGTGCCAGCAGCCGGGACAGGGGGTACCATGAGCAGTTCTTC
>-|TRBV5-1|-|TRBJ1-3
CASSLVGRGNTIYF
TGCGCCAGCAGCTTGGTTGGTCGGGGAAACACCATATATTTT